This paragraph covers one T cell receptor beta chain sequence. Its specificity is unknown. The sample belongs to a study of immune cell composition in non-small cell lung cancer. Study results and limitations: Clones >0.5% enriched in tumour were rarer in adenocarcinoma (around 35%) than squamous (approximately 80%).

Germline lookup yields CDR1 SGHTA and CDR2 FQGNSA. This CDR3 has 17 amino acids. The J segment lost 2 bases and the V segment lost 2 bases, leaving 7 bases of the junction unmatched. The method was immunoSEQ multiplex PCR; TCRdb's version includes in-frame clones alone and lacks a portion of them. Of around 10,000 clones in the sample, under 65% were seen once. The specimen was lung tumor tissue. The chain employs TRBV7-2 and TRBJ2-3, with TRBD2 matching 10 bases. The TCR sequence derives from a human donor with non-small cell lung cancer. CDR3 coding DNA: TGTGCCAGCAGCTTAAGGAGCGGGAGGGGCTACACAGATACGCAGTATTTT. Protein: CASSLRSGRGYTDTQYF.